Shown below are 10 T cell receptor beta chains from a single sample sequenced in a study of T-cell memory formation after mild COVID-19. One entry per CDR3 protein results from TCRdb running MiXCR on the 5' RACE reads. Among roughly 110,000 distinct CDR3 sequences listed, around 14% were seen once. Material for sequencing was PBMCs or a T cell subset sorted from them (not recorded which). Receptors originate from a man aged 18 to 30 who had mild COVID-19 (a few samples of this study predate the infection). Cell type and time point are not known.

The V call is TRBV9, the J call TRBJ2-3; D not resolved. Germline CDR1 and CDR2: SGDLS and YYNGEE. The CDR3 extends over 16 amino acids. V was trimmed by 0 bases and J by 0 bases, leaving 11 bases between them. The DNA of the CDR3 is TGTGCCAGCAGCGTAGGTGTGACGGGTAGCACAGATACGCAGTATTTT. Translating gives CASSVGVTGSTDTQYF.

The chain carries TRBV7-9 and TRBJ1-1; TRBD1 aligns across 10 bases. Germline V lookup: CDR1 SEHNR, CDR2 FQNEAQ (reference sequence). The CDR3 contains 15 residues. With 5 bases clipped from V and 4 bases from J, the junction kept 7 bases outside the gene matches. CDR3 protein: CASSDLDRGLTEAFF. The CDR3 region has the DNA TGTGCCAGCAGCGATTTAGACAGGGGGCTCACTGAAGCTTTCTTT. The complete variable domain, with remaining parts taken from reference TRBV7-9 and TRBJ1-1, reads DTGVSQNPRHKITKRGQNVTFRCDPISEHNRLYWYRQTLGQGPEFLTYFQNEAQLEKSRLLSDRFSAERPKGSFSTLEIQRTEQGDSAMYLCASSDLDRGLTEAFFGQGTRLTVV.

This chain connects TRBV10-3 to TRBJ1-2; no clear D. The V end was cut by 10 bases, the J end by 0 bases, with 12 bases between. CDR1 and CDR2 (germline): ENHRY, SYGVKD. The CDR3 contains 13 residues. CDR3 sequence reads: CATRTPSNYGYTF. The CDR3 DNA reads as TGTGCCACCCGGACCCCCTCTAACTATGGCTACACCTTC.

This clonotype showed up many times. This rearrangement joins TRBV10-3 to TRBJ2-3; tentatively, D is TRBD1 (6 bases). The V gene's germline CDR1 is ENHRY and CDR2 SYGVKD. This CDR3 has 15 residues. V lost 3 bases and J 4 bases, leaving 14 bases between the germline ends. The CDR3 region has the DNA TGTGCCATCAGTGAAGGGACACGTTCTGCAGATACGCAGTATTTT. The encoded protein is CAISEGTRSADTQYF.

This clonotype was seen ten or more times. This chain links TRBV7-9 with TRBJ2-5; 7 bases align to TRBD2. The length of the CDR3 is 16 residues. The V gene end was trimmed by 5 bases and the J gene end by 2 bases; junction bases not matched to a gene: 11. The germline CDR1 and CDR2 sequences are SEHNR and FQNEAQ (reference sequence). The CDR3 sequence is CASSHIGASGQETQYF. CDR3 sequence (DNA): TGTGCCAGCAGCCATATCGGAGCTAGCGGACAAGAGACCCAGTACTTC.

The V call is TRBV9, the J call TRBJ2-1; a weak D match, TRBD2 (5 bases). Germline assignment: CDR1 SGDLS and CDR2 YYNGEE. The CDR3 contains 14 residues. V lost 0 bases to trimming and J lost 5 bases, with 9 bases between them. CDR3 nucleotide sequence: TGTGCCAGCAGCGTAGTCGGGGATCACAATGAGCAGTTCTTC. It codes for CASSVVGDHNEQFF.

The rearrangement joins TRBV5-6 to TRBJ2-1, with D hard to call. Trimming stripped 7 bases from V and 14 bases from J, with 19 bases between. The germline V gene encodes CDR1 SGHDT and CDR2 YYEEEE. The CDR3 is made up of 12 amino acids. CDR3 DNA: TGTGCCAGCGGCCGGGCCGTTGGGTGGAAGTTCTTC. This sequence encodes CASGRAVGWKFF. Drawing the rest from reference TRBV5-6 and TRBJ2-1, the complete variable domain is DAGVTQSPTHLIKTRGQQVTLRCSPKSGHDTVSWYQQALGQGPQFIFQYYEEEERQRGNFPDRFSGHQFPNYSSELNVNALLLGDSALYLCASGRAVGWKFFGPGTRLTVL.

This chain uses TRBV7-6 with TRBJ1-1; TRBD1 is a possible D gene (5 bases). The germline CDR1 and CDR2 sequences are SGHVS and FNYEAQ. The CDR3 covers 13 residues. Trimming pared 5 bases from V and 6 bases from J, leaving 13 bases between. CDR3 sequence (DNA): TGTGCCAGCAGCGGTCCCGGGGCCCCTGAAGCTTTCTTT. Its translation: CASSGPGAPEAFF.

This sequence joins TRBV5-5 and TRBJ2-3, with no clear D. Per germline, CDR1 SGHKS and CDR2 YYEKEE (reference sequence). The germline V and J ends were trimmed by 0 bases and 9 bases, with 11 bases remaining between them. This CDR3 is 13 amino acids long. The CDR3 reads CASSLAAAHTQYF. The CDR3 DNA sequence: TGTGCCAGCAGCTTGGCCGCGGCCCACACGCAGTATTTT.

This chain joins TRBV6-5 and TRBJ2-3; TRBD2 is a possible D gene (6 bases). Trimming removed 5 bases at V and 6 bases at J, with 18 bases between. CDR1 and CDR2 from the germline V gene are MNHEY and SVGAGI. CDR3 length: 15 residues. CDR3 in DNA: TGTGCCAGCAGTCGCCCTTTGGCGGGGTTGGATACGCAGTATTTT. Protein: CASSRPLAGLDTQYF.